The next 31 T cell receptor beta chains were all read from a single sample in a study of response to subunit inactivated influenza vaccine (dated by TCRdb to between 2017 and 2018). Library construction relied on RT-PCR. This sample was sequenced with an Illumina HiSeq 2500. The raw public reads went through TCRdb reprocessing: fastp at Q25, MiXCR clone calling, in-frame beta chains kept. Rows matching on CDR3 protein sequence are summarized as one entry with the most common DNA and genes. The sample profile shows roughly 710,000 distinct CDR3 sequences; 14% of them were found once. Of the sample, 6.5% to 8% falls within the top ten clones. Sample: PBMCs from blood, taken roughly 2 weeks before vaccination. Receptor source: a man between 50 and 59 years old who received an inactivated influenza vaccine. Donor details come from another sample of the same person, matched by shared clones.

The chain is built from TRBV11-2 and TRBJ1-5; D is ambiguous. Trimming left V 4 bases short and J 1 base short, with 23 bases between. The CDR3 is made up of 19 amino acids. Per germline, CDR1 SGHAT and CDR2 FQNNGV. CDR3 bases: TGTGCCAGCAGCTCTCCTGTTGGGCAGCCGGCCCTAAGCAATCAGCCCCAGCATTTT. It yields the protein CASSSPVGQPALSNQPQHF.

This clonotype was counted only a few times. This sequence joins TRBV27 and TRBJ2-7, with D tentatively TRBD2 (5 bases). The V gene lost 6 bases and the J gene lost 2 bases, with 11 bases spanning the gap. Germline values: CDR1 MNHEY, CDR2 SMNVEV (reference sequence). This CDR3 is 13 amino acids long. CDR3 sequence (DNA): TGTGCCAGCAGGCGGCCGGGAACCTACGAGCAGTACTTC. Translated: CASRRPGTYEQYF.

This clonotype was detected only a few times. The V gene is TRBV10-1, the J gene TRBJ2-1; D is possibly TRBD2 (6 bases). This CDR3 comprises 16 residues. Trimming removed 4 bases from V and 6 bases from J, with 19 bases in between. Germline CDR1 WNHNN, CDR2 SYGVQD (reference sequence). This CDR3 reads CASSATLYTSINEQFF. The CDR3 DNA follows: TGCGCCAGCAGTGCAACTTTATACACTAGCATCAATGAGCAGTTCTTC.

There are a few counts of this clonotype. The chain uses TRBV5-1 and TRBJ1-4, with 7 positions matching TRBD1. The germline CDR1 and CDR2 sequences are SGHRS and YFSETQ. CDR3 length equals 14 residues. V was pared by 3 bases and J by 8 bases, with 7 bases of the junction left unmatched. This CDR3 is CASSWDSVEEKLFF. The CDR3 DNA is TGCGCCAGCAGCTGGGACAGTGTCGAAGAAAAACTGTTTTTT.

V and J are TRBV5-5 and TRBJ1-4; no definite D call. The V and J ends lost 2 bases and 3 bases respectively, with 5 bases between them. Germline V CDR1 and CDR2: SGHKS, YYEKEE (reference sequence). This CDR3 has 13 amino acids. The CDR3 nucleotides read TGTGCCAGCAGCTTCGCGGCTAATGAAAAACTGTTTTTT. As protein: CASSFAANEKLFF.

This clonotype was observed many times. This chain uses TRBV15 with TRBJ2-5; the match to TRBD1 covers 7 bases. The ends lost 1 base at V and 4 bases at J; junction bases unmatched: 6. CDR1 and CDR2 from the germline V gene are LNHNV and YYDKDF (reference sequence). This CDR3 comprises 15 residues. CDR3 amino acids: CATSRALGQSETQYF. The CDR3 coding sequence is TGTGCCACCAGCAGAGCCTTGGGACAGTCAGAGACCCAGTACTTC.

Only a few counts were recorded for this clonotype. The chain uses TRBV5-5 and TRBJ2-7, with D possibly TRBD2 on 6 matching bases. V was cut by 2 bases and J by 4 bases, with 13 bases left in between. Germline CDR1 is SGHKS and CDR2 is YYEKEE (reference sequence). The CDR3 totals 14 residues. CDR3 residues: CASSLSPSVYEQYF. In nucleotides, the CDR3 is TGTGCCAGCAGCTTAAGCCCTAGCGTTTACGAGCAGTACTTC. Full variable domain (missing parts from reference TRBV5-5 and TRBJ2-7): DAGVTQSPTHLIKTRGQQVTLRCSPISGHKSVSWYQQVLGQGPQFIFQYYEKEERGRGNFPDRFSARQFPNYSSELNVNALLLGDSALYLCASSLSPSVYEQYFGPGTRLTVT.

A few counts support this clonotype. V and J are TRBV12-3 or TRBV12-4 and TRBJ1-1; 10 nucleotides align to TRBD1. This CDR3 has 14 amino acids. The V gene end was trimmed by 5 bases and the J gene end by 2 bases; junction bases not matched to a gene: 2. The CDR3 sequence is CASSRDRGNTEAFF. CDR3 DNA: TGTGCCAGCAGTAGGGACAGGGGCAACACTGAAGCTTTCTTT.

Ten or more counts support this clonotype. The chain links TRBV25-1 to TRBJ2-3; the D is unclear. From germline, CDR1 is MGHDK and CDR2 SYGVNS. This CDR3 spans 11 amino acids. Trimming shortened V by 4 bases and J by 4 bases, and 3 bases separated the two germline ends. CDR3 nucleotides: TGTGCCAGCAGTGCCCCAGATACGCAGTATTTT. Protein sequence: CASSAPDTQYF.

In DNA, the CDR3 is TGTGCCATCAGTCAAACGGGACAGGGTTACGAGCAGTACTTC. Translation gives CAISQTGQGYEQYF. The chain joins TRBV10-3 to TRBJ2-7, with 9 bases identical to TRBD1. Germline V lookup: CDR1 ENHRY, CDR2 SYGVKD. V gave up 5 bases and J gave up 4 bases; unmatched junction bases: 6. This CDR3 is 14 amino acids long.

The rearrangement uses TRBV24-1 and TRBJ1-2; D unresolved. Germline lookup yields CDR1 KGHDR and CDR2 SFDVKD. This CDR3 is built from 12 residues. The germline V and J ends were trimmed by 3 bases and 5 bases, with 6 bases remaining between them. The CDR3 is CATSDPLYGYTF. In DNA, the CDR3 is TGTGCCACCAGTGATCCTTTATATGGCTACACCTTC.

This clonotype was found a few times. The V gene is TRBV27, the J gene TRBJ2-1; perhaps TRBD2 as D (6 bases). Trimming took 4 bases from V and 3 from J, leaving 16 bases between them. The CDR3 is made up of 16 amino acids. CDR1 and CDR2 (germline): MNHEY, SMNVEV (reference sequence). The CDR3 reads CASSSLGGGSYNEQFF. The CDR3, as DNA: TGTGCCAGCAGTTCCCTGGGGGGAGGAAGCTACAATGAGCAGTTCTTC.

CDR3 sequence: CSVRGGIETQYF. The CDR3 coding sequence is TGCAGCGTTCGCGGGGGAATAGAGACCCAGTACTTC. This chain uses TRBV29-1 with TRBJ2-5, with 7 bases fitting TRBD2. V dropped 5 bases and J dropped 4; count of bases not matched to a gene: 4. The germline V gene has CDR1 SQVTM and CDR2 ANQGSEA. The CDR3 has 12 amino acids.

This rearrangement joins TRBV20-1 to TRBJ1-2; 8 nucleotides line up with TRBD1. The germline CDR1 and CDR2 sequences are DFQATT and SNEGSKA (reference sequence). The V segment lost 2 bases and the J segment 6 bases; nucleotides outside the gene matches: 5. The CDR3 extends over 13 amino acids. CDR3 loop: CSARSLTGDGYTF. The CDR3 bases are TGCAGTGCTAGATCACTGACAGGGGATGGCTACACCTTC.

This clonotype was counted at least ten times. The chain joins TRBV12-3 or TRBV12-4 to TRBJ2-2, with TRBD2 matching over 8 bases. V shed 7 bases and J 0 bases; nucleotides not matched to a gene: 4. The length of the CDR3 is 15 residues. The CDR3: CASNPGGANTGELFF. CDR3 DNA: TGTGCCAGCAACCCCGGGGGGGCGAACACCGGGGAGCTGTTTTTT.

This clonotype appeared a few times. In DNA, the CDR3 is TGTGCCAGCAGTGAATCCGGGGTCGACCCCTACGAGCAGTACTTC. It translates to CASSESGVDPYEQYF. The V gene is TRBV25-1, the J gene TRBJ2-7, with D possibly TRBD2 on 5 matching bases. Germline loops: CDR1 MGHDK, CDR2 SYGVNS. Trimming took 1 base from V and 2 from J, leaving 12 bases between them. This CDR3 comprises 15 residues.

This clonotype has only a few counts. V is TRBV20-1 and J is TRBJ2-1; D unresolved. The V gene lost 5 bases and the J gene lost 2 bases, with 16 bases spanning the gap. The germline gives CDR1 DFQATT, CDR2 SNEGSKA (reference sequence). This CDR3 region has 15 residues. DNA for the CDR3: TGCAGTGCTCCCATAGGAGCCGGGCCCTACAATGAGCAGTTCTTC. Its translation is CSAPIGAGPYNEQFF.

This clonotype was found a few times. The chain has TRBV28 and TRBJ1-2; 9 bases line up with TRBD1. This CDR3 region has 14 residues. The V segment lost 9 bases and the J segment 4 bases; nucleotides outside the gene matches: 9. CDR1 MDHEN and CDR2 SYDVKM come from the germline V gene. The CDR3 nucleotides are TGTGCCAGTTCAACCGGGACAGGGTTCTATGGCTACACCTTC. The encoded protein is CASSTGTGFYGYTF.

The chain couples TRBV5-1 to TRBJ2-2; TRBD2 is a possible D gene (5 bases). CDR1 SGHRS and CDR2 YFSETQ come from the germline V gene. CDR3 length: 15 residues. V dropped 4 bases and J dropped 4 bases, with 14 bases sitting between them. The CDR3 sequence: CASSPLSGSTGELFF. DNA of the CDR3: TGCGCCAGCAGCCCACTTTCGGGATCCACCGGGGAGCTGTTTTTT.

CDR3: CASAYRGSTDTQYF. CDR3 coding DNA: TGTGCCAGCGCATACAGGGGTAGCACAGATACGCAGTATTTT. The V and J genes are TRBV13 and TRBJ2-3; TRBD1 aligns across 7 bases. CDR1 is PRHDT, CDR2 FYEKMQ, per germline (reference sequence). V lost 8 bases and J lost 0; bases outside the gene matches: 5. This CDR3 spans 14 amino acids.

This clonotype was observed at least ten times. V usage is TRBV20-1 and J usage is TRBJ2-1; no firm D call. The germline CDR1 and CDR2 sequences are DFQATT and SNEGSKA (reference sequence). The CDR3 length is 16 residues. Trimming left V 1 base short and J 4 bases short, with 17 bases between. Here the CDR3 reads CSARAASSLKYNEQFF. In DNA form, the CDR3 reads TGCAGTGCTAGAGCGGCCAGCTCCTTGAAATACAATGAGCAGTTCTTC.

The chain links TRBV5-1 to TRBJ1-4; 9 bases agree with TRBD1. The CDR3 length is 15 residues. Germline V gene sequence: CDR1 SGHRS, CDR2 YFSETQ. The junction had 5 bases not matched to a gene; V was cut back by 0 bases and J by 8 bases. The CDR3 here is CASSLGTGGAEKLFF. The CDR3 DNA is TGCGCCAGCAGCTTGGGCACAGGGGGCGCGGAAAAACTGTTTTTT.

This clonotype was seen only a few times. Here the CDR3 reads CSASGTGTTGAQHF. The CDR3 nucleotides are TGCAGTGCTAGCGGGACAGGGACCACGGGGGCCCAGCATTTT. The chain links TRBV20-1 to TRBJ1-5; 9 bases line up with TRBD1. The CDR3 loop spans 14 amino acids. CDR1 and CDR2 from the germline V gene are DFQATT and SNEGSKA (reference sequence). V lost 3 bases, J lost 11 bases, and 11 bases stayed unmatched.

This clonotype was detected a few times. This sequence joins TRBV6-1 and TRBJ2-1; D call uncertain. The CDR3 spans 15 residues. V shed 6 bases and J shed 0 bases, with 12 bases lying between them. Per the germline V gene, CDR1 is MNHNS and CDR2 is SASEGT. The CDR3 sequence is CASSHNRASYNEQFF. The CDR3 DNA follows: TGTGCCAGCAGCCACAATCGTGCCTCCTACAATGAGCAGTTCTTC.

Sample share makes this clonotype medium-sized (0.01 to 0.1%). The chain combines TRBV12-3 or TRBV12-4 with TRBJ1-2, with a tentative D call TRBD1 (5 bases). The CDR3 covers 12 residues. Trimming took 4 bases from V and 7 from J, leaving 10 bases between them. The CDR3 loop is CASSSQVIGYTF. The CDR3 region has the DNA TGTGCCAGCAGTTCACAGGTTATTGGCTACACCTTC.

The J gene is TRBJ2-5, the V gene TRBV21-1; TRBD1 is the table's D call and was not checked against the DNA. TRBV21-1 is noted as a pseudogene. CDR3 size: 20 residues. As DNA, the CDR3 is TGTGCCAGCAGCAAATTAGGCCGAGACAGGGCGAAGGCACAAGCAGAGACCCAGTACTTC. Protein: CASSKLGRDRAKAQAETQYF.

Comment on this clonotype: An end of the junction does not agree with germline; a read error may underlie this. DNA of the CDR3: TGTGCCAGCAGCCGAGAGGTGGCGGGGGCCACAGATACGCACTATTTT. Protein: CASSREVAGATDTHYF. This rearrangement joins TRBV7-9 to TRBJ2-3; weak D call: TRBD2 (7 bases). The length of the CDR3 is 16 residues. Germline V gives CDR1 SEHNR, CDR2 FQNEAQ (reference sequence).

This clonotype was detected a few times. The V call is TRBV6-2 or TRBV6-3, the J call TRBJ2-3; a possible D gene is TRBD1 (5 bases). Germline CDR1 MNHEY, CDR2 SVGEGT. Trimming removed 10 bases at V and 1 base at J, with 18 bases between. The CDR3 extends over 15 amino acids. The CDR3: CATTYRSPGTDTQYF. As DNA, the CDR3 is TGTGCCACCACATACAGGTCCCCTGGCACAGATACGCAGTATTTT.

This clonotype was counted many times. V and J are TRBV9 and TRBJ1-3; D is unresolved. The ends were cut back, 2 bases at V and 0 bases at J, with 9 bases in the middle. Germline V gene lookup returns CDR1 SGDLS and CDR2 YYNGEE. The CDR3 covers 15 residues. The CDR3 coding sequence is TGTGCCAGCAGCGTCGACGGATACTCTGGAAACACCATATATTTT. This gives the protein CASSVDGYSGNTIYF.

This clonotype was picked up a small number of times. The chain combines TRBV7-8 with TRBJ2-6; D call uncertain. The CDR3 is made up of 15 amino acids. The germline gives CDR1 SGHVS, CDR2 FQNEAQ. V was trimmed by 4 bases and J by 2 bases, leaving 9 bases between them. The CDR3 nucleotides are TGTGCCAGCAGCTCTCGTTTCGCTGGGGCCAACGTCCTGACTTTC. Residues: CASSSRFAGANVLTF.

CDR3 sequence (DNA): TGTGCCAGCAGCTTAATGCAGGGGGCGTACACCGGGGAGCTGTTTTTT. Translation: CASSLMQGAYTGELFF. The V call is TRBV7-3, the J call TRBJ2-2; 8 bases are shared with TRBD1. The CDR3 sequence is 16 residues long. The trim removed 1 base at V and 3 bases at J, leaving 4 bases unmatched. Looked up from germline, CDR1 is SGHTA and CDR2 is FQGTGA.